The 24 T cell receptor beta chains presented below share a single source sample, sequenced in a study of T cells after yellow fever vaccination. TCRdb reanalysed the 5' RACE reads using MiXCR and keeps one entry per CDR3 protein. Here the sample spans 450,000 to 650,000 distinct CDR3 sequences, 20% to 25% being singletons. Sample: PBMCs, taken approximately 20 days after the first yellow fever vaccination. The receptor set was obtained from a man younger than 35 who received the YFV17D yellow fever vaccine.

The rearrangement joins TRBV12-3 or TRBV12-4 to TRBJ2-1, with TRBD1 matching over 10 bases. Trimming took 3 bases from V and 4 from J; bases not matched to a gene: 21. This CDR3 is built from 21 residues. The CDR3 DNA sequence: TGTGCCAGCAGTTTTACCCGAGGGACAGGGGTAGTGGGTTATCGGTACAATGAGCAGTTCTTC. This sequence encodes CASSFTRGTGVVGYRYNEQFF.

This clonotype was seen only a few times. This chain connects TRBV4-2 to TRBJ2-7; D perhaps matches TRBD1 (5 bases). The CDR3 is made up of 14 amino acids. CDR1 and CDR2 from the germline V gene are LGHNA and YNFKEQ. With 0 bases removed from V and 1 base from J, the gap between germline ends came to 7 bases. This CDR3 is CASSQDRQSYEQYV. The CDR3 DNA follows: TGTGCCAGCAGCCAAGATCGACAGTCCTACGAGCAGTACGTC.

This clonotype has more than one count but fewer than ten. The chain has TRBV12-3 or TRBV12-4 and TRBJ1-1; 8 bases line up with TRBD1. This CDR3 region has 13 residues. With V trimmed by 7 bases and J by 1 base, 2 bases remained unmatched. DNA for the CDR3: TGTGCCAGCAATGACAGGGGGAACACTGAAGCTTTCTTT. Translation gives CASNDRGNTEAFF.

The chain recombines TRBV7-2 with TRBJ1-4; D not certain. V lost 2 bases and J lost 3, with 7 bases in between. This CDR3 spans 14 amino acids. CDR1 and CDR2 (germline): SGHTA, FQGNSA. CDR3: CASSLQASNEKLFF. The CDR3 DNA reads TGTGCCAGCAGCTTACAGGCCTCTAATGAAAAACTGTTTTTT.

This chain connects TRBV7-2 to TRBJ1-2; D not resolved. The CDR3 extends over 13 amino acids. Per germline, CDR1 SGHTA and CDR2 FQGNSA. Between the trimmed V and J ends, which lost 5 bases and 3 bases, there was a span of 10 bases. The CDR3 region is CASSPGPDYGYTF. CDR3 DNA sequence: TGTGCCAGCAGCCCCGGACCCGACTATGGCTACACCTTC.

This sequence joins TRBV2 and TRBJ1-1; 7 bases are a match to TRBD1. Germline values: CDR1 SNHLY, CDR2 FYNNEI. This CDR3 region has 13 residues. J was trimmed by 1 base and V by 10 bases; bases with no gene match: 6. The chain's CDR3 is CANTQGQNTEAFF. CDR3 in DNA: TGTGCCAACACACAGGGGCAGAACACTGAAGCTTTCTTT. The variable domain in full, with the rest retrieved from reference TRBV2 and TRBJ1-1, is EPEVTQTPSHQVTQMGQEVILRCVPISNHLYFYWYRQILGQKVEFLVSFYNNEISEKSEIFDDQFSVERPDGSNFTLKIRSTKLEDSAMYFCANTQGQNTEAFFGQGTRLTVV.

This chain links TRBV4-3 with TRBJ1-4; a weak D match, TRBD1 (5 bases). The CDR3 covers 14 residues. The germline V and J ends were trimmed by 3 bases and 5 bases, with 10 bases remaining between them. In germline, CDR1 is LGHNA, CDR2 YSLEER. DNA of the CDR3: TGCGCCAGCAGCCAGATACAGGCAAATGAAAAACTGTTTTTT. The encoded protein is CASSQIQANEKLFF.

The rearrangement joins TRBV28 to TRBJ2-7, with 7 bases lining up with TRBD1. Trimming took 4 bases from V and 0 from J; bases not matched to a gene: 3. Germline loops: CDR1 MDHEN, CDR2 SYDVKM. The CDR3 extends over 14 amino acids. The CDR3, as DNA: TGTGCCAGCAGTTCGGGACAGAGCTCCTACGAGCAGTACGTC. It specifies CASSSGQSSYEQYV.

The CDR3 bases are TGTGCCAGCAGTTATGGACTAGCTAACAATGAGCAGTTCTTC. This translates into CASSYGLANNEQFF. The rearrangement links TRBV6-2 or TRBV6-3 to TRBJ2-1; 8 positions agree with TRBD2. With V trimmed by 3 bases and J by 5 bases, 3 bases remained unmatched. The CDR3 is made up of 14 amino acids. From germline, CDR1 is MNHEY and CDR2 SVGEGT.

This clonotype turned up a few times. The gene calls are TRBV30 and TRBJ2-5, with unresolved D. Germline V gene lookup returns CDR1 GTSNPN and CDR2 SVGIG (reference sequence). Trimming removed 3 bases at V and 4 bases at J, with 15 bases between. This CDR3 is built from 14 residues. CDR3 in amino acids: CAWSGRSVGETQYF. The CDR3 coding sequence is TGTGCCTGGAGCGGACGGTCGGTGGGAGAGACCCAGTACTTC.

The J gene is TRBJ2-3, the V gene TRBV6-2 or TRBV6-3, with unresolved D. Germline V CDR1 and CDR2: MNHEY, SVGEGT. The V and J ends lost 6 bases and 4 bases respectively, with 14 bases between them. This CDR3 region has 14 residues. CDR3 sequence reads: CASRPDGGADTQYF. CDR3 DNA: TGTGCCAGCAGACCGGACGGTGGGGCAGATACGCAGTATTTT.

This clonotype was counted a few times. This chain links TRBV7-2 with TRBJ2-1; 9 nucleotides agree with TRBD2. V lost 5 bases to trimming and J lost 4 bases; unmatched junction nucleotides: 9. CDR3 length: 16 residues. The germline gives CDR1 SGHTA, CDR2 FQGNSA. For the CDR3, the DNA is TGTGCCAGCAGCCTCACGGGCGGGGGGGGTTACAATGAGCAGTTCTTC. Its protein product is CASSLTGGGGYNEQFF.

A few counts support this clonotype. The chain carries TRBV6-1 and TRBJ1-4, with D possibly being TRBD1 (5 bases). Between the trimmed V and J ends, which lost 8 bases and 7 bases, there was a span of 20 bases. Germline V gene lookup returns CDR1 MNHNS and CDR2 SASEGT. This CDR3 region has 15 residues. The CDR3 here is CASPSTGYEGEKLFF. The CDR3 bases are TGTGCCAGCCCAAGCACAGGCTATGAGGGTGAAAAACTGTTTTTT.

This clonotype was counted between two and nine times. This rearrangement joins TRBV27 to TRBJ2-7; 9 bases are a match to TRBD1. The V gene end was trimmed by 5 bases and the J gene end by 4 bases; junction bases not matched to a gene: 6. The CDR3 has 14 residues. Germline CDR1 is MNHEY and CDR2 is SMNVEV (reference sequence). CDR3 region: CASSPNRGLYEQYV. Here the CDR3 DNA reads TGTGCCAGCAGTCCGAACAGGGGGCTGTACGAGCAGTACGTC.

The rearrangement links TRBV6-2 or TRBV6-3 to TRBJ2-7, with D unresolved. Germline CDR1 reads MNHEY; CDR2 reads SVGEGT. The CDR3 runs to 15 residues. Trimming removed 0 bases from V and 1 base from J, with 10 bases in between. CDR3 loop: CASSYSEKSSYEQYF. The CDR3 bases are TGTGCCAGCAGTTACTCTGAGAAGTCTTCCTACGAGCAGTACTTC.

CDR3 bases: TGTGCCAGTAGGACATCTTACCAAGAGACCCAGTACTTC. Translating gives CASRTSYQETQYF. The chain has TRBV19 and TRBJ2-5; no reliable D call. The V end was cut by 6 bases, the J end by 0 bases, with 8 bases between. The germline V gene has CDR1 LNHDA and CDR2 SQIVND (reference sequence). The CDR3 has 13 residues.

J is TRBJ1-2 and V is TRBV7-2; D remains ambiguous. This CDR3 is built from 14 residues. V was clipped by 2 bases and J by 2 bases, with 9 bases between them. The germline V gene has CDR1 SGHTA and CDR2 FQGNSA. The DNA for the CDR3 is TGTGCCAGCAGCTTATATTTGGGGAACTATGGCTACACCTTC. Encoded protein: CASSLYLGNYGYTF. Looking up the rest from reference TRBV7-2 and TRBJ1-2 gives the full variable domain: GAGVSQSPSNKVTEKGKDVELRCDPISGHTALYWYRQSLGQGLEFLIYFQGNSAPDKSGLPSDRFSAERTGGSVSTLTIQRTQQEDSAVYLCASSLYLGNYGYTFGSGTRLTVV.

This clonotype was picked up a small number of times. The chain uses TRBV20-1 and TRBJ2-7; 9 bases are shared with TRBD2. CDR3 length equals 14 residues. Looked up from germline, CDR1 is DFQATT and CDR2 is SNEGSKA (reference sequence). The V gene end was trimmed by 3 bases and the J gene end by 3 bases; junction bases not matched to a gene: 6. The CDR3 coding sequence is TGCAGTGCTAGCTCCAGCGGGGGGCTCTACGAGCAGTACGTC. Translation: CSASSSGGLYEQYV.

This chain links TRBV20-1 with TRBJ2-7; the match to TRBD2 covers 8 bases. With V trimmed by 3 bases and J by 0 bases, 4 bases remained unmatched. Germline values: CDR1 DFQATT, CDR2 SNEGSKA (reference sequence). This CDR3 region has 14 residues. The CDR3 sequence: CSASGGAFSYEQYF. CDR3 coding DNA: TGCAGTGCTAGCGGGGGGGCCTTCTCCTACGAGCAGTACTTC.

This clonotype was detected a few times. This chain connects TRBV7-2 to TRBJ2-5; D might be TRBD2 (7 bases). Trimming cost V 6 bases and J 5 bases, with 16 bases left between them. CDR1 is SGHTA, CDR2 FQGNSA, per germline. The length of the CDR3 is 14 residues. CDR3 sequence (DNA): TGTGCCAGCAGACAGCGCGAGGGGGGGGAGACCCAGTACTTC. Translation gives CASRQREGGETQYF.

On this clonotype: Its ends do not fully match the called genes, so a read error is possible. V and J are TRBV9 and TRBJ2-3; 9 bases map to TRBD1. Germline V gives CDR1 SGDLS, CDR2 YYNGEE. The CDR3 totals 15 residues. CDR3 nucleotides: TGTGCCGGCAGCGGACAGGGGTTCCGCACAGATACGCAGTATTTT. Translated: CAGSGQGFRTDTQYF.

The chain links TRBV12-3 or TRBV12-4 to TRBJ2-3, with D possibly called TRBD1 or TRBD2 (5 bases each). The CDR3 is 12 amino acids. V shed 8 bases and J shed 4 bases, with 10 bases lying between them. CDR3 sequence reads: CASGGSADTQYF. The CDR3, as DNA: TGTGCCAGCGGGGGTTCCGCAGATACGCAGTATTTT.

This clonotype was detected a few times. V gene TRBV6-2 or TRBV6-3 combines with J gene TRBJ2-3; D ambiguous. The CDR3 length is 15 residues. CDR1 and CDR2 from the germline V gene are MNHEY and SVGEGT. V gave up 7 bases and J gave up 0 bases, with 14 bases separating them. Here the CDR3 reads CASKSNVASTDTQYF. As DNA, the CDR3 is TGTGCCAGCAAGTCGAATGTGGCTAGCACAGATACGCAGTATTTT.

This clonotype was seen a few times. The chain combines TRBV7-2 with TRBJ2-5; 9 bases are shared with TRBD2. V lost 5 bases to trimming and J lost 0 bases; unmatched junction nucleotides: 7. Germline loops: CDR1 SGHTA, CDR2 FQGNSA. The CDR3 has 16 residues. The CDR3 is CASSRAGGTYQETQYF. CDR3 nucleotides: TGTGCCAGCAGCCGAGCGGGGGGCACGTACCAAGAGACCCAGTACTTC.